These T cell receptor beta chains were read from a single sample in a study of PD-1 blockade in classical Hodgkin lymphoma. Produced via immunoSEQ multiplex PCR; TCRdb's table is partial and in-frame only. Among 10,000 to 15,000 clones, roughly 90% were seen once, and the ten largest hold more than 0.4%. Here the sequenced sample was CD4+ T cells from blood, taken at baseline. Receptors originate from a human donor with classical Hodgkin lymphoma. The CDR3 runs from the conserved cysteine through the conserved F or W. The D gene is left open where the match is weak. The size of a clone is reported for some rows only, either as once, few or many, or as a class for expanded clones.

>TRBV6-5|.|.|TRBJ1-1
CASSPDGSRYTEAFF
TGTGCCAGCAGCCCCGATGGGAGTCGGTACACTGAAGCTTTCTTT
>TRBV6-1|.|.|TRBJ1-1
CASIFSSRGATEAFF
TGTGCCAGCATTTTTAGCTCCAGGGGCGCCACTGAAGCTTTCTTT
>TRBV19|.|.|TRBJ1-5
CASSLGRTSSNQPQHF
TGTGCCAGTAGTTTAGGGAGGACATCAAGCAATCAGCCCCAGCATTTT
>TRBV14|.|.|TRBJ2-7
CASSRGGLSYEQYF
TGTGCCAGCAGCCGCGGGGGCCTCTCCTACGAGCAGTACTTC
>TRBV11-2|.|TRBD1|TRBJ2-5
CASSSSQGRGETQYF
TGTGCCAGCAGCTCCTCACAGGGGAGAGGAGAGACCCAGTACTTC
>TRBV23-1|.|TRBD1|TRBJ2-1
CASSQSWDRGRGEQFF
TGCGCCAGCAGTCAATCGTGGGACAGGGGACGCGGTGAGCAGTTCTTC
>TRBV28|.|TRBD2|TRBJ2-4
CASSVTSGGVPAKNIQYF
TGTGCCAGCAGTGTGACTAGCGGGGGGGTACCGGCCAAAAACATTCAGTACTTC
>TRBV28|.|.|TRBJ2-5
CASRPILVHRVLETQYF
TGTGCCAGCAGACCCATTCTAGTCCACAGGGTTTTGGAGACCCAGTACTTC
>TRBV25-1|few|.|TRBJ1-1
CASSEWQTPRTFF
TGTGCCAGCAGTGAATGGCAGACTCCTCGGACTTTCTTT
>TRBV6-6|.|.|TRBJ2-3
CASSHSTENTDTQYF
TGTGCCAGCAGTCACTCGACAGAGAATACAGATACGCAGTATTTT
>TRBV6-1|.|.|TRBJ1-1
CASSGGPVATEAFF
TGTGCCAGCAGTGGGGGGCCAGTGGCCACTGAAGCTTTCTTT
>TRBV14|.|.|TRBJ1-1
CASSLSLNTEAFF
TGTGCCAGCAGCCTTAGCTTGAACACTGAAGCTTTCTTT
>TRBV5-1|.|.|TRBJ2-2
CASSRGELTANTGELFF
TGCGCCAGCAGCAGAGGTGAACTTACCGCGAACACCGGGGAGCTGTTTTTT
>TRBV27|.|.|TRBJ1-5
CASSFIGSNQPQHF
TGTGCCAGCAGTTTCATTGGGAGCAATCAGCCCCAGCATTTT
>TRBV6-1|few|.|TRBJ2-7
CASSEHHTEQYF
TGTGCCAGCAGTGAGCACCATACCGAGCAGTACTTC
>TRBV29-1|.|TRBD2|TRBJ2-7
CSGLLAGVQQYF
TGCAGCGGGCTACTAGCGGGAGTACAGCAGTACTTC
>TRBV11-2|.|.|TRBJ2-7
CASSLAGTEVYEQYF
TGTGCCAGCAGCTTAGCCGGGACGGAAGTATACGAGCAGTACTTC
>TRBV6-5|.|.|TRBJ1-1
CASSYSSRLGTEAFF
TGTGCCAGCAGTTACTCGAGTAGGCTGGGCACTGAAGCTTTCTTT
>TRBV11-3|.|.|TRBJ2-1
CASSFTMYNEQFF
TGTGCCAGCAGCTTCACTATGTACAATGAGCAGTTCTTC
>TRBV4-2|.|.|TRBJ2-2
CASSQGPFSGTANTGELFF
TGTGCCAGCAGCCAAGGTCCCTTTTCCGGGACGGCGAACACCGGGGAGCTGTTTTTT
>TRBV21-1|.|.|TRBJ2-1
CASSKDLTSGYYNEQFF
TGTGCCAGCAGCAAAGACCTAACTAGCGGGTACTACAATGAGCAGTTCTTC
>TRBV30|.|.|TRBJ2-5
CAWSRLETQYF
TGTGCCTGGAGTAGGTTAGAGACCCAGTACTTC
>TRBV5-1|.|.|TRBJ2-3
CASSLGGTDTQYF
TGCGCCAGCAGCTTAGGCGGAACAGATACGCAGTATTTT
>TRBV10-1|.|TRBD1|TRBJ2-5
CASSASGTAKETQYF
TGCGCCAGCAGCGCCTCCGGGACAGCCAAGGAGACCCAGTACTTC
>TRBV28|.|TRBD1|TRBJ2-3
CASGGADREADTQYF
TGTGCCAGCGGGGGTGCGGACAGGGAAGCAGATACGCAGTATTTT
>TRBV7-3|.|.|TRBJ1-1
CASSFAGNTEAFF
TGTGCCAGCAGCTTCGCCGGGAACACTGAAGCTTTCTTT
>TRBV20-1|.|.|TRBJ2-3
CSATTDTQYF
TGCAGTGCAACCACAGATACGCAGTATTTT